This T cell receptor (beta chain) was captured by sequencing in a study of blood T cell repertoires in COVID-19 (dated by TCRdb to about 2020). Regarding the complete study: Samples covering the acute and convalescent phases of COVID-19 were provided by collaborators in the United States, Italy and Spain. The material from the prospective study consisted of cDNA or gDNA derived from T cells, B-cell-depleted T cells, or PBMCs. Deeply sampled blood TCRbeta repertoires from subjects exposed to, actively infected with, or recovered from COVID-19 were included in the dataset. The repertoires were released in a freely available public database intended as a resource for research on the immune response to SARS-CoV-2. The samples were drawn from the first 160 participants of the ongoing ImmuneRACE study and from some 1,300 subjects provided by 6 global collaborators. A de-identified subject ID, COVID-19 status, age in years and sex were almost always included in the sample metadata. Where available, HLA class I and class II types were obtained from metadata supplied by the sample provider rather than from assay-based typing. Points the paper makes about the study in general: How much clinical and demographic metadata was included differed by source and by participant, and the metadata was provided uncurated.

Concerning this clone itself: Its specific antigen is unknown. No base-level quality is on record; no much larger clone is a single base apart.

In Seattle, one collaborating source enrolled patients while the infection was active and tracked those patients longitudinally over the course of disease. The collaborating institutions used their own protocols to collect whole blood in K2EDTA tubes. For TCRbeta analysis, collaborators shipped samples as frozen whole blood, isolated PBMCs, or DNA extracted from either of those sample types. TCRbeta CDR3 regions were amplified from genomic DNA using the immunoSEQ Assay, a bias-controlled multiplex PCR. Per the authors' processing: The number of nucleated cells in each sample was estimated by amplification of reference gene primers within the assay. To quantify the absolute abundance of each unique TCRbeta CDR3 rearrangement, sequence reads were collapsed and filtered. For each sample, productive Simpson clonality was calculated by taking the square root of Simpson's diversity index across productive rearrangements. The immuneACCESS repertoire file appears here via TCRdb, limited to in-frame rearrangements. These files lack a portion of the clones; in checked studies, under half of the deficit traces to unresolved V genes, and the cause of the others is not known. V and J calls and clone size are given by that table; D and trimming were obtained from the DNA. The sample table contains approximately 350,000 clones; only one count was recorded for approximately 86% of them. The top ten hold about 7.1% of the sample.

The CDR3 starts with the cysteine, ends with the phenylalanine, and has 17 residues. The sequence is cut down to CDR3 DNA, 51 bases in frame from base 1. V is shortened by 1 base, J by 4 bases, and the region joining them spans 18 bases. Per the germline V gene, MGHRA is the CDR1 and YSYEKL is the CDR2. This sequence originates from a woman aged 55 to 70 with COVID-19, enrolled during active disease. The chain is made from TRBV4-1 and TRBJ2-3, and the D gene may be TRBD1, 5 bases matching. Sequencing was carried out using peripheral blood. The CDR3 here reads CASSQAYRVGLSDTQYF. The nucleotide sequence reads TGCGCCAGCAGCCAAGCATACCGAGTGGGGCTGTCAGATACGCAGTATTTT.